This is a list of T cell receptor beta chains from one sample in a study of T-cell memory formation after mild COVID-19. TCRdb passed the 5' RACE reads through MiXCR, listing each CDR3 protein once. The table has about 320,000 distinct CDR3 sequences, roughly an eighth seen once; the top ten hold 21%. The sequenced material came from PBMCs or a T cell subset sorted from them (not recorded which). The receptor source for this set is a young man who had mild COVID-19 (a few samples of this study predate the infection). Cell type and time point are not known. CDR3s include the opening cysteine and the closing phenylalanine or tryptophan. Each record gives: J gene, V gene, CDR3 protein.

TRBJ1-1,TRBV19,CASSIGGANTEAFF
TRBJ2-1,TRBV12-3/TRBV12-4,CASSERPYTNNEQFF
TRBJ2-1,TRBV5-1,CASSIGQANEQFF
TRBJ2-5,TRBV5-1,CASSLAALPQETQYF
TRBJ2-3,TRBV7-9,CASSSSEGGPDTQYF
TRBJ1-3,TRBV28,CASSLTHRVIYF
TRBJ2-2,TRBV20-1,CSARVAGGNTGELFF
TRBJ2-1,TRBV24-1,CATSDFAGSEQFF
TRBJ1-5,TRBV4-2,CASSQVGGGGDQPQHF
TRBJ1-6,TRBV7-8,CASSLAPRSSYNSPLHF
TRBJ2-7,TRBV7-9,CASSLAVSAGRSSYEQYF
TRBJ2-1,TRBV6-2/TRBV6-3,CASGSRLAGSYNEQFF
TRBJ2-1,TRBV5-6,CASSLSAGGSSYNEQFF
TRBJ2-3,TRBV12-3/TRBV12-4,CASRRDRGTDTQYF
TRBJ1-1,TRBV7-9,CASSLQGEGTEAFF
TRBJ2-1,TRBV2,CASTMDRENEQFF
TRBJ2-1,TRBV7-2,CASSPVYPNEQFF
TRBJ2-5,TRBV5-5,CASSFTPGQQETQYF
TRBJ1-5,TRBV4-1,CASSLPGWGADSNQPQHF
TRBJ2-5,TRBV10-3,CAISESRETQYF
TRBJ2-3,TRBV14,CASSHPRTTDTQYF
TRBJ2-5,TRBV7-9,CASRGQYQETQYF
TRBJ2-5,TRBV6-5,CASTRGEQETQYF
TRBJ2-5,TRBV20-1,CSAREGGKTQYF